This T cell receptor (beta chain) was sequenced for a study of blood T cell repertoires in COVID-19. For the study at large: The analysed material was cDNA or gDNA that came from T cells, B-cell-depleted T cells, or PBMCs.

The assay was immunoSEQ multiplex PCR, and TCRdb's table has in-frame clones only and misses some. The sample lists about 29,000 clones; 85% to 90% were seen once. CDR3 length: 13 amino acids. Germline CDR1 and CDR2: SGHAT and FQNNGV. The V gene lost 4 bases and the J gene lost 5 bases, with 11 bases spanning the gap. The chain uses TRBV11-2 and TRBJ1-2, with TRBD1 as a possible D gene (6 bases). This sequence originates from a man aged 80 or over with acute or convalescent COVID-19. The sequenced sample consisted of peripheral blood. CDR3 residues: CASSSSQGYGYTF. CDR3 sequence (DNA): TGTGCCAGCAGCTCCAGTCAGGGGTATGGCTACACCTTC.